This T cell receptor beta chain appears in the sequencing data of a study of T cell responses to AZD1222 COVID-19 vaccine. This table comes from immunoSEQ multiplex PCR, and its TCRdb copy is limited to in-frame clones, with some not included. The sample has around 140,000 clones; 75% to 95% are singletons. A word on this clone: What it binds is unknown.

Study-wide points: Nearly half of spike-specific TCRs reportedly target unmutated variant regions.

The germline gives CDR1 DFQATT, CDR2 SNEGSKA (reference sequence). The CDR3 runs 16 residues. After removal of 3 bases from V and 5 bases from J, the junction contained 13 bases not matched to a gene. This chain connects TRBV20-1 to TRBJ1-5; TRBD1 aligns across 7 bases. The specimen comprised peripheral blood, sampled on day 0 of AZD1222 vaccination. The source of this sequence is an adult in good health. DNA for the CDR3: TGCAGTGCTAGTGTCCTCACCAGGGGGGACTATCAGCCCCAGCATTTT. The encoded protein is CSASVLTRGDYQPQHF.